The rows below give T cell receptor beta chains drawn from one sample of a study of cytomegalovirus exposure and HLA in healthy donors. Here immunoSEQ multiplex PCR was the method, and the copy in TCRdb shows in-frame clones only, minus some. The sample gives some 210,000 clones, more than 75% of which show up once; roughly 1.3% is in the top ten. The sequenced sample consisted of PBMCs. These receptors all stem from a man aged 30 to 45 in good health and CMV-seronegative. CDR3s include the opening cysteine and the closing phenylalanine or tryptophan. The D gene is left open where the match is weak. Rows may omit the clone size; those that give it use once, few, many or a size class.

>TRBJ2-3|NA|NA|TRBV18
CASSTRTDTQYF
TGTGCCAGCTCTACCAGGACAGATACGCAGTATTTT
>TRBJ2-3|NA|NA|TRBV28
CASSPLEGSSTDTQYF
TGTGCCAGCAGCCCCTTGGAGGGCTCTAGCACAGATACGCAGTATTTT
>TRBJ1-2|NA|TRBD1|TRBV7-9
CASSPTTGTYGYTF
TGTGCCAGCAGCCCTACGACAGGGACCTATGGCTACACCTTC
>TRBJ2-1|NA|NA|TRBV7-9
CASSFGGSYNEQFF
TGTGCCAGCAGCTTTGGGGGGTCCTACAATGAGCAGTTCTTC
>TRBJ1-2|NA|NA|TRBV2
CASSPDISPGYTF
TGTGCCAGCAGTCCGGACATTTCCCCAGGCTACACCTTC
>TRBJ1-2|once|NA|TRBV5-1
CASSSQDSIYGYTF
TGCGCCAGCAGCTCACAGGACAGTATATATGGCTACACCTTC
>TRBJ1-3|NA|NA|TRBV5-1
CASRQRIGGNSGNTIYF
TGCGCCAGCAGACAACGGATCGGGGGTAACTCTGGAAACACCATATATTTT
>TRBJ1-5|NA|NA|TRBV27
CASTEGFGNQPQHF
TGTGCCAGCACGGAGGGTTTTGGCAATCAGCCCCAGCATTTT
>TRBJ1-6|few|NA|TRBV27
CATSTFPGKFVSPLHF
TGTGCCACGTCCACATTCCCGGGGAAGTTCGTTTCACCCCTCCACTTT
>TRBJ1-1|NA|TRBD1|TRBV11-2
CASRGRTGVNTEAFF
TGTGCCAGCAGGGGAAGGACAGGGGTGAACACTGAAGCTTTCTTT
>TRBJ2-6|NA|NA|TRBV10-2
CASSPQATGANVLTF
TGCGCCAGCAGCCCGCAGGCTACTGGGGCCAACGTCCTGACTTTC
>TRBJ2-5|once|NA|TRBV15
CATAPVLGRGETQYF
TGTGCCACCGCCCCAGTCTTAGGCCGGGGAGAGACCCAGTACTTC
>TRBJ2-7|NA|TRBD1|TRBV11-2
CASSYGQGSSYEQYF
TGTGCCAGCAGTTATGGACAGGGGTCTTCCTACGAGCAGTACTTC
>TRBJ2-1|NA|TRBD2|TRBV4-2
CASSVFGGGYNEQFF
TGTGCCAGCAGCGTTTTCGGGGGGGGCTACAATGAGCAGTTCTTC
>TRBJ2-5|NA|NA|TRBV7-9
CASSNSEGTETQYF
TGCGCCAGCAGTAATTCCGAGGGCACAGAGACCCAGTACTTC
>TRBJ2-7|NA|NA|TRBV5-4
CASSLVRGAYEQYF
TGTGCCAGCAGCTTGGTGAGAGGCGCCTACGAGCAGTACTTC
>TRBJ2-5|NA|NA|TRBV15
CATSRDRGGETQYF
TGTGCCACCAGCAGAGACAGGGGCGGAGAGACCCAGTACTTC
>TRBJ1-3|once|NA|TRBV15
CATSRQGSGNTIYF
TGTGCCACCAGCAGACAGGGTTCTGGAAACACCATATATTTT
>TRBJ1-3|NA|TRBD1|TRBV19
CASSTLGQGLGDGNTIYF
TGTGCCAGTAGTACCCTGGGACAGGGCCTGGGAGACGGAAACACCATATATTTT
>TRBJ1-2|NA|NA|TRBV6-5
CASRPAGGYGYTF
TGTGCCAGCAGACCCGCCGGGGGCTATGGCTACACCTTC
>TRBJ1-6|NA|NA|TRBV25-1
CASRAGINSPLHF
TGTGCCAGCAGGGCGGGGATCAATTCACCCCTCCACTTT
>TRBJ2-1|NA|TRBD2|TRBV4-2
CASSPPQRASGRAGEQFF
TGTGCCAGCAGCCCCCCTCAGAGGGCTAGCGGGAGGGCCGGCGAGCAGTTCTTC
>TRBJ2-7|NA|NA|TRBV19
CASSTAGGQGNYEQYF
TGTGCCAGTAGTACCGCCGGTGGGCAGGGTAACTACGAGCAGTACTTC
>TRBJ2-2|NA|TRBD2|TRBV7-9
CASRVAGKNTGELFF
TGTGCCAGCAGAGTAGCGGGAAAGAACACCGGGGAGCTGTTTTTT
>TRBJ2-7|NA|TRBD2|TRBV6-1
CASSEIAGSYEQYF
TGTGCCAGCAGTGAAATAGCGGGCTCCTACGAGCAGTACTTC
>TRBJ1-1|NA|NA|TRBV19
CASSPTRTEAFF
TGTGCCAGTAGTCCTACCCGGACTGAAGCTTTCTTT
>TRBJ1-2|NA|NA|TRBV28
CASIYRLKANYGYTF
TGTGCCAGCATTTACCGACTGAAAGCTAACTATGGCTACACCTTC
>TRBJ1-1|NA|TRBD1|TRBV7-9
CASSLRPGQGATEAFF
TGTGCCAGCAGCCTAAGACCGGGACAGGGTGCCACTGAAGCTTTCTTT
>TRBJ2-7|NA|NA|TRBV6-6
CASSYDRGSRQYEQYF
TGTGCCAGCAGTTACGACCGGGGGAGCAGGCAATACGAGCAGTACTTC
>TRBJ1-1|NA|NA|TRBV18
CASSPAGGARTEAFF
TGTGCCAGCTCGCCGGCGGGGGGGGCGAGAACTGAAGCTTTCTTT
>TRBJ2-1|NA|NA|TRBV5-4
CASSLKGERLNEQFF
TGTGCCAGCAGCTTGAAGGGGGAACGGCTCAATGAGCAGTTCTTC
>TRBJ2-7|NA|NA|TRBV2
CASSVERPSSYEQYF
TGTGCCAGCAGTGTCGAGCGCCCGAGCTCCTACGAGCAGTACTTC
>TRBJ2-2|NA|TRBD2|TRBV11-3
CASSPVAGGTGELFF
TGTGCCAGCAGCCCTGTAGCGGGAGGGACCGGGGAGCTGTTTTTT
>TRBJ1-1|NA|NA|TRBV6-1
CASSEGLMNTEAFF
TGTGCCAGCAGTGAAGGGCTCATGAACACTGAAGCTTTCTTT
>TRBJ2-3|NA|NA|TRBV5-1
CASSLEGNLLRTDTQYF
TGCGCCAGCAGCTTGGAGGGGAACCTCTTACGCACAGATACGCAGTATTTT
>TRBJ2-7|NA|TRBD1|TRBV4-3
CASSTTGGEQYF
TGCGCCAGCAGCACTACAGGGGGCGAGCAGTACTTC
>TRBJ1-4|NA|TRBD1|TRBV30
CAWSANRGTNEKLFF
TGTGCCTGGAGTGCTAACAGGGGGACTAATGAAAAACTGTTTTTT
>TRBJ2-6|NA|TRBD1|TRBV7-2
CASKEDRGLAGANVLTF
TGTGCCAGCAAAGAAGACAGGGGTCTGGCTGGGGCCAACGTCCTGACTTTC
>TRBJ2-3|NA|TRBD2|TRBV25-1
CASREGTSATDTQYF
TGTGCCAGCAGGGAAGGTACTAGCGCGACAGATACGCAGTATTTT
>TRBJ1-1|NA|NA|TRBV2
CASRSREAFF
TGTGCCAGCAGGTCCCGGGAAGCTTTCTTT
>TRBJ2-5|NA|NA|TRBV4-2
CASAAQGLQETQYF
TGTGCCAGCGCCGCTCAGGGGCTCCAAGAGACCCAGTACTTC
>TRBJ2-7|NA|TRBD2|TRBV29-1
CSVGGGSRNEQYF
TGCAGCGTTGGGGGGGGGAGCAGGAACGAGCAGTACTTC
>TRBJ2-7|NA|NA|TRBV28
CASRGLEGPYEQYF
TGTGCCAGCCGAGGGCTGGAGGGACCCTACGAGCAGTACTTC
>TRBJ2-2|NA|NA|TRBV15
CATSVRTANTGELFF
TGTGCCACCAGCGTAAGGACAGCCAACACCGGGGAGCTGTTTTTT
>TRBJ1-6|NA|NA|TRBV4-2
CASSQGTRGSPLHF
TGTGCCAGCAGCCAAGGCACTCGAGGTTCACCCCTCCACTTT
>TRBJ1-2|NA|TRBD1|TRBV27
CASSGLPGQGDYGYTF
TGTGCCAGCAGTGGCCTCCCGGGACAGGGTGACTATGGCTACACCTTC
>TRBJ2-7|once|TRBD2|TRBV14
CASSPPTSGGRPYEQYF
TGTGCCAGCAGCCCGCCGACTAGCGGGGGCCGACCCTACGAGCAGTACTTC
>TRBJ2-1|NA|TRBD1|TRBV11-1
CASSPGQGPGDEQFF
TGTGCCAGCAGCCCGGGACAGGGGCCAGGGGATGAGCAGTTCTTC
>TRBJ2-3|NA|NA|TRBV30
CAWGSGVSTDTQYF
TGTGCCTGGGGGTCGGGGGTCAGCACAGATACGCAGTATTTT
>TRBJ1-1|NA|NA|TRBV7-2
CASSFPRGTEAFF
TGTGCCAGCAGCTTCCCTCGCGGCACTGAAGCTTTCTTT
>TRBJ2-7|NA|TRBD1|TRBV7-6
CASSSKQGSQVKQYF
TGTGCCAGCAGCTCTAAACAGGGGTCCCAGGTTAAGCAGTACTTC
>TRBJ2-6|NA|TRBD2|TRBV18
CASSPGLAGAGANVLTF
TGTGCCAGCTCACCAGGGCTAGCGGGAGCTGGGGCCAACGTCCTGACTTTC
>TRBJ2-3|NA|TRBD2|TRBV28
CASSSGLGGTDTQYF
TGTGCCAGCAGTTCCGGACTAGGGGGCACAGATACGCAGTATTTT
>TRBJ1-6|NA|NA|TRBV4-3
CASSQARGNNSPLHF
TGCGCCAGCAGCCAAGCCAGGGGAAATAATTCACCCCTCCACTTT
>TRBJ2-3|NA|TRBD1|TRBV27
CASTTGASTDTQYF
TGTGCCAGCACTACAGGGGCTAGCACAGATACGCAGTATTTT
>TRBJ2-2|NA|NA|TRBV29-1
CSVPQGPGELFF
TGCAGCGTCCCACAGGGTCCCGGGGAGCTGTTTTTT
>TRBJ1-2|NA|NA|TRBV5-1
CASSLGQDLFYGYTF
TGCGCCAGCAGCTTGGGACAGGATCTCTTCTATGGCTACACCTTC
>TRBJ1-1|NA|TRBD1|TRBV18
CASSSTPGTGDFGAFF
TGTGCCAGCTCATCGACACCCGGGACAGGGGACTTTGGAGCTTTCTTT
>TRBJ1-2|NA|TRBD1|TRBV28
CASRSIGTAEGNYGYTF
TGTGCCAGCAGATCTATCGGGACAGCTGAGGGGAACTATGGCTACACCTTC